This entry features one T cell receptor (beta chain) sequence. Its specificity is unknown. Measured with immunoSEQ multiplex PCR; TCRdb has only the in-frame clones, and not every one. The sample contains over 75,000 clones, approximately 89% of which appear only once. The data stem from a study of OX40 agonist ivuxolimab in advanced cancers. Study-wide findings and caveats: There was clonal expansion of CD4+ and CD8+ blood T cells by week 6 at 0.1 to 3.0 mg/kg.

The trim removed 4 bases at V and 2 bases at J, leaving 4 bases unmatched. Per the germline V gene, CDR1 is SGHTA and CDR2 is FQGNSA. The CDR3 totals 15 residues. The source of this sequence is an adult with an advanced solid tumor such as melanoma, head and neck, liver or kidney cancer. The chain joins TRBV7-2 to TRBJ1-1; 10 bases are a match to TRBD1. The sequenced sample was CD4+ or CD8+ T cells sorted from blood, obtained in a trial of the OX40 agonist ivuxolimab. The CDR3 coding sequence is TGTGCCAGCAGCTATGGACAGGGGGGCAACACTGAAGCTTTCTTT. Translating it yields CASSYGQGGNTEAFF.